This TCR beta chain was recovered during a study of response to subunit inactivated influenza vaccine. For this clonotype: Its antigen is currently unknown.

TCRdb processed the RT-PCR reads anew with MiXCR; each CDR3 protein has one entry. The profile shows approximately 730,000 distinct CDR3 sequences, roughly 13% of them singletons. Trimming stripped 4 bases from V and 2 bases from J, with 12 bases between. Germline V gene sequence: CDR1 SQVTM, CDR2 ANQGSEA. The CDR3 consists of 13 residues. Study-level findings and limits: Authors proposed each seasonal influenza vaccination draws in few new T cells.

The sequence was collected from a man between 50 and 59 years old who received an inactivated influenza vaccine. Sequenced material: PBMCs from blood, taken around two weeks before vaccination. The chain uses TRBV29-1 and TRBJ2-7; tentatively, D is TRBD1 (6 bases). The CDR3 nucleotides read TGCAGCGTTGTGGACAGAGACGCCTACGAGCAGTACTTC. It yields the protein CSVVDRDAYEQYF.